This TCR beta chain was recovered during a study of neurological immune-mediated disorders. Time point denoted: longitudinal time-point 2. The cDNA was generated through 5'RACE incorporating 10-nucleotide random UMIs. TCRdb called the 5' RACE reads again in MiXCR, with one record for every CDR3 protein. Among tens of thousands of distinct CDR3 sequences listed, over 4.5% were seen once. Germline CDR1 reads WSHSY; CDR2 reads SAAADI. V lost 3 bases to trimming and J lost 2 bases; unmatched junction nucleotides: 5. The CDR3 totals 15 residues. This clonotype was detected many times. The sample was PBMCs. This TCR derives from a woman aged 60 to 75 with multiple sclerosis. The J gene is TRBJ2-5, the V gene TRBV10-2; 8 bases line up with TRBD2. The CDR3 sequence: CASSDRGGLQETQYF. The CDR3 DNA follows: TGCGCCAGCAGTGATCGGGGGGGCCTTCAAGAGACCCAGTACTTC.